The 15 T cell receptor beta chains presented below share a single source sample, sequenced in a study of breast tumors, draining lymph nodes, adjacent tissues. TCRdb called the multiplex PCR reads again in MiXCR, with one record for every CDR3 protein. Seen here are roughly 70,000 distinct CDR3 sequences, around 43% observed once, and the top ten hold over 7.5%. Specimen: breast tumor tissue. Receptors originate from a female donor with breast cancer. Some clones in this sample may be carry-over from other donors' samples.

This clonotype is medium-sized in the sample. The chain is built from TRBV20-1 and TRBJ2-7; no clear D gene. V shed 0 bases and J shed 3 bases, with 6 bases lying between them. Per the germline V gene, CDR1 is DFQATT and CDR2 is SNEGSKA (reference sequence). This CDR3 contains 12 residues. The CDR3 is CSAREKFYEQYF. The CDR3 DNA sequence: TGCAGTGCTAGAGAGAAATTCTACGAGCAGTACTTC.

This clonotype came up a few times. A read error may explain this, as a much larger clone is one base away. The CDR3 loop is CASRNTGSEQYF. In nucleotides, the CDR3 is TGTGCCAGCAGAAACACAGGGTCCGAGCAGTACTTC. V and J are TRBV12-3 or TRBV12-4 and TRBJ2-7, with D maybe TRBD1 (6 bases). The CDR3 is 12 residues long. Deletions cut 6 bases from V and 6 bases from J, with 12 bases between.

A word on this clonotype: An end of the junction differs from the germline gene, which may be a read error. The chain has TRBV6-5 and TRBJ2-1, with 7 bases lining up with TRBD1. The germline V gene encodes CDR1 MNHEY and CDR2 SVGAGI. This CDR3 contains 16 residues. In DNA, the CDR3 is TGTGCCGGCAGGGGGACAGTTCCGAGCTCCTACAATGAGCAGTTCTTC. Translating it yields CAGRGTVPSSYNEQFF.

V gene TRBV25-1 combines with J gene TRBJ2-1; a possible D gene is TRBD2 (6 bases). The germline V and J ends were trimmed by 4 bases and 7 bases, with 11 bases remaining between them. CDR3 length equals 13 residues. CDR1 and CDR2 (germline): MGHDK, SYGVNS. The CDR3 nucleotides are TGTGCCAGCAGTGTAGCGGAGGGGAATGAGCAGTTCTTC. Its protein is CASSVAEGNEQFF.

V usage is TRBV7-3 and J usage is TRBJ2-7; TRBD2 matches at 7 bases. After removal of 9 bases from V and 7 bases from J, the junction contained 18 bases not matched to a gene. The germline CDR1 and CDR2 sequences are SGHTA and FQGTGA. The CDR3 is 15 amino acids. The CDR3 region has the DNA TGTGCCAGGGGGGATGGGGAGGGAAAGTCTGGGGAGCAGTACTTC. It encodes CARGDGEGKSGEQYF.

This clonotype was observed many times. The gene calls are TRBV5-4 and TRBJ1-1; D gene ambiguous. Germline CDR1 and CDR2: SGHNT and YYREEE (reference sequence). The CDR3 runs 13 residues. Trimming removed 4 bases from V and 3 bases from J, with 10 bases in between. CDR3 nucleotides: TGTGCCAGCAGCCCCTCCGGATACACTGAAGCTTTCTTT. It translates to CASSPSGYTEAFF.

The chain combines TRBV20-1 with TRBJ2-1, with D possibly being TRBD1 or TRBD2 (6 bases each). Trimming removed 6 bases at V and 2 bases at J, with 20 bases between. Germline assignment: CDR1 DFQATT and CDR2 SNEGSKA (reference sequence). The CDR3 totals 16 residues. For the CDR3, the DNA is TGCAGTGCCCGGAGGGGCGGCAGGGGAACCTACAATGAGCAGTTCTTC. It is translated as CSARRGGRGTYNEQFF.

Comment on this clonotype: A much more abundant neighbour one base away suggests this may be a read error. The V call is TRBV20-1, the J call TRBJ1-5; D perhaps matches TRBD1 (6 bases). The CDR3 covers 14 residues. The germline CDR1 and CDR2 sequences are DFQATT and SNEGSKA (reference sequence). DNA of the CDR3: TGCAGTGCTGCAACAGGGTTCAGCAATCCGCCCCAGCATTTT. Translation: CSAATGFSNPPQHF.

This clonotype was recorded many times. This sequence joins TRBV5-6 and TRBJ2-1; 7 nucleotides match TRBD1. The CDR3 covers 17 residues. J gave up 7 bases and V 4 bases, and 17 bases lay outside the gene matches. CDR1 and CDR2 from the germline V gene are SGHDT and YYEEEE. In DNA, the CDR3 is TGTGCCAGCAGCCCAAGTCCGGGACAGTATTGGATTAATGAGCAGTTCTTC. Translation: CASSPSPGQYWINEQFF.

Remarks on this clonotype: A much larger clone is a single base away; this may be a read error. The chain uses TRBV7-3 and TRBJ1-2, with a possible D match to TRBD1 (5 bases). Germline V CDR1 and CDR2: SGHTA, FQGTGA. The CDR3 is 15 residues long. The CDR3 protein is CASSLAPRDRGGYPF. Here the CDR3 DNA reads TGTGCCAGCAGCTTAGCGCCCCGGGACCGAGGCGGCTACCCCTTC.

This clonotype was detected many times. The chain combines TRBV5-1 with TRBJ1-6; D unclear. CDR3 length: 13 residues. Trimming shortened V by 0 bases and J by 7 bases, and 5 bases separated the two germline ends. CDR1 and CDR2 from the germline V gene are SGHRS and YFSETQ. CDR3 sequence: CASSLEGNSPLHF. The CDR3 DNA reads TGCGCCAGCAGCTTGGAGGGAAATTCACCCCTCCACTTT. The entire variable domain, with the rest obtained from reference TRBV5-1 and TRBJ1-6, is as follows: KAGVTQTPRYLIKTRGQQVTLSCSPISGHRSVSWYQQTPGQGLQFLFEYFSETQRNKGNFPGRFSGRQFSNSRSEMNVSTLELGDSALYLCASSLEGNSPLHFGNGTRLTVT.

V gene TRBV12-3 or TRBV12-4 combines with J gene TRBJ2-2; tentative D call: TRBD1 (6 bases). The CDR3 is 13 amino acids. V dropped 6 bases and J dropped 4 bases, with 9 bases sitting between them. The CDR3: CASSIQGTGELFF. The CDR3 DNA reads TGTGCCAGCAGCATACAGGGCACCGGGGAGCTGTTTTTT.

Only a few counts were recorded for this clonotype. Here the CDR3 reads CASSCRGVVGCGDQRVYQETQYF. In DNA form, the CDR3 reads TGTGCCAGCAGCTGTAGGGGCGTAGTAGGTTGTGGGGACCAGCGGGTGTACCAAGAGACCCAGTACTTC. V gene TRBV7-2 combines with J gene TRBJ2-5, with D possibly TRBD2 on 6 matching bases. The CDR3 is made up of 23 amino acids. Trimming took 4 bases from V and 0 from J, leaving 36 bases between them. Germline assignment: CDR1 SGHTA and CDR2 FQGNSA.

To note about this clonotype: Sequence at one end of the junction differs from germline and may be a read error. The rearrangement links TRBV7-7 to TRBJ2-1; maybe TRBD1 (6 bases). This CDR3 contains 18 residues. The germline CDR1 and CDR2 sequences are SSHAT and FNYEAQ (reference sequence). CDR3 in amino acids: CASSREQIPRTVGDEQFF. The CDR3 DNA sequence: TGTGCTAGCAGCCGTGAACAGATTCCAAGGACAGTTGGCGATGAGCAGTTCTTC.

This sequence joins TRBV18 and TRBJ1-1; 10 nucleotides agree with TRBD1. The CDR3 spans 14 residues. In germline, CDR1 is KGHSH, CDR2 LQKENI. The ends lost 6 bases at V and 3 bases at J; junction bases unmatched: 4. The DNA of the CDR3 is TGTGCCAGCTCCTACGGGACAGGGGACACTGAAGCTTTCTTT. It encodes CASSYGTGDTEAFF.